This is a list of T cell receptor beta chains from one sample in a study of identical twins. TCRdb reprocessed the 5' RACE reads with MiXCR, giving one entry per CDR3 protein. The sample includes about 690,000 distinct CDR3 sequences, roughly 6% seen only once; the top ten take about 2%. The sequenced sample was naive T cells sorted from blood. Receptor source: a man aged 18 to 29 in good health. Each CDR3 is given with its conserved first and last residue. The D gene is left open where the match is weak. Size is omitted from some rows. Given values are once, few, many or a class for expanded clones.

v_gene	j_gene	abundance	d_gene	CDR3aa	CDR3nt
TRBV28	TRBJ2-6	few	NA	CASSLRANVLTF	TGTGCCAGCAGCCTCCGGGCCAACGTCCTGACTTTC
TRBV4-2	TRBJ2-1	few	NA	CASSQDGHEQFF	TGTGCCAGCAGCCAAGATGGTCATGAGCAGTTCTTC
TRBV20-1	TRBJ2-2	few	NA	CSARVGAGELFF	TGCAGTGCTAGAGTCGGAGCGGGGGAGCTGTTTTTT
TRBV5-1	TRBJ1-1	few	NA	CASSSGGDGNTEAFF	TGCGCCAGCAGCTCGGGCGGGGACGGTAACACTGAAGCTTTCTTT
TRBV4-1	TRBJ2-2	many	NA	CASSQDEASRNTGELFF	TGCGCCAGCAGCCAAGATGAGGCTAGCAGAAACACCGGGGAGCTGTTTTTT
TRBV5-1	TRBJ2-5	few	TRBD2	CASSFLLAGDETQYF	TGCGCCAGCAGCTTCCTACTAGCGGGAGATGAGACCCAGTACTTC
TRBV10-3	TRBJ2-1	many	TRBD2	CAISEGTSGNEQFF	TGTGCCATCAGTGAGGGTACTAGCGGCAATGAGCAGTTCTTC
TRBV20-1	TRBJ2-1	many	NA	CSAHIDGGQFF	TGCAGTGCCCATATCGACGGGGGGCAGTTCTTC
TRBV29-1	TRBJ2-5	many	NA	CSVAETQYF	TGCAGCGTTGCTGAGACCCAGTACTTC
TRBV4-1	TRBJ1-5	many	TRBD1	CASSQEIGQGGQPQHF	TGCGCCAGCAGCCAAGAGATAGGACAGGGTGGTCAGCCCCAGCATTTT
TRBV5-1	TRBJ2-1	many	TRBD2	CASRGTSVYNEQFF	TGCGCCAGCCGCGGGACTAGCGTCTACAATGAGCAGTTCTTC
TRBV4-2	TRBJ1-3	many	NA	CASSQDLGRDSGNTIYF	TGTGCCAGCAGCCAAGATTTGGGGAGAGACTCTGGAAACACCATATATTTT
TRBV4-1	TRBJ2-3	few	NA	CASSQETTEITDTQYF	TGCGCCAGCAGCCAAGAGACGACAGAGATCACAGATACGCAGTATTTT
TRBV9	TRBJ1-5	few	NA	CASSVGLYSNQPQHF	TGTGCCAGCAGCGTGGGCCTCTATAGCAATCAGCCCCAGCATTTT
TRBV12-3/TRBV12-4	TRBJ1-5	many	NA	CASTIGGGNQPQHF	TGTGCCAGCACCATCGGGGGGGGCAATCAGCCCCAGCATTTT
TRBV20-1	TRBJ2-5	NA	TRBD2	CSAPGLAGGLGETQYF	TGCAGTGCCCCGGGGCTAGCGGGAGGGTTAGGAGAGACCCAGTACTTC
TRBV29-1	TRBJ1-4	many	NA	CSVDSATNEKLFF	TGCAGCGTTGACAGTGCAACTAATGAAAAACTGTTTTTT
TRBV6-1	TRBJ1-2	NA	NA	CASGPNRFPNYGYTF	TGTGCCAGCGGACCAAACAGATTCCCGAACTATGGCTACACCTTC
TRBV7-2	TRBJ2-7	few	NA	CASSPPVWAGEQYF	TGTGCCAGCAGCCCCCCGGTTTGGGCGGGCGAGCAGTACTTC
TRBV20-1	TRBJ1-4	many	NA	CSARPTDSEKLFF	TGCAGTGCTAGACCTACAGACAGTGAAAAACTGTTTTTT
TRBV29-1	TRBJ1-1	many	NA	CSVVRKMNTEAFF	TGCAGCGTTGTAAGGAAGATGAACACTGAAGCTTTCTTT
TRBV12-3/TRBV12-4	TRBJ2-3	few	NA	CASSLGAGILGDTQYF	TGTGCCAGCAGTTTAGGGGCAGGGATATTGGGAGATACGCAGTATTTT
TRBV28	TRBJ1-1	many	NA	CASSLPGAPTEAFF	TGTGCCAGCAGTTTACCGGGGGCGCCCACTGAAGCTTTCTTT
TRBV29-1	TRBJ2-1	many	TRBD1	CSVEDADRPSSYNEQFF	TGCAGCGTTGAAGATGCGGACAGGCCGAGCTCCTACAATGAGCAGTTCTTC
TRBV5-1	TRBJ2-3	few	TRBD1	CASSSDRPDTDTQYF	TGCGCCAGCAGCTCGGACAGGCCGGACACAGATACGCAGTATTTT
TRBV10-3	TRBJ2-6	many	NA	CAISEWRISGKGANVLTF	TGTGCCATCAGTGAGTGGAGGATCTCTGGTAAAGGGGCCAACGTCCTGACTTTC